This is a list of T cell receptor beta chains from one sample in a study of T cell repertoires in cytomegalovirus infection. TCRdb re-derived calls from the reads in MiXCR, one entry per CDR3 protein. The sample records under 95,000 distinct CDR3 sequences, about half being singletons. Antigens of these TCRs are unknown. The specimen was CD8+ T cells from cultured PBMCs, collected from culture after CMV antigen stimulation. The source of these receptors is a human donor in good health (CMV status not recorded). Some clones in this sample may be carry-over from other donors' samples. The CDR3 runs from the conserved cysteine through the conserved F or W. A D gene is named only where the DNA matches it firmly. Part of the rows lack a size; the others show once, few, many or a class for expanded clones.

DNA | CDR3 | size | V | D | J
TGTGCCAGCAGCCCGAGAGGGGGCGGACTAGCGGGGGTCAGCTCCTACAATGAGCAGTTCTTC | CASSPRGGGLAGVSSYNEQFF | NA | TRBV7-6 | TRBD2 | TRBJ2-1
TGTGCCAGCAGGCAAACCGTTAAGCGGGAGAGGGCAGATACGCAGTATTTT | CASRQTVKRERADTQYF | few | TRBV6-6 | TRBD2 | TRBJ2-3
TGTGCCAGCAGCTTGAGGCAAGCGGCCTACAATGAGCAGTTCTTC | CASSLRQAAYNEQFF | NA | TRBV5-5 | NA | TRBJ2-1
TGCGCCAGCAGCGGACTGCCGGGACCGTCCTACGAGCAGTACTTC | CASSGLPGPSYEQYF | NA | TRBV5-1 | NA | TRBJ2-7
TGTGCCAGCAAGGTAGCGGGGTATCAGTTCTTC | CASKVAGYQFF | NA | TRBV27 | TRBD2 | TRBJ2-1
TGTGCCAGCCTTGAAGGCAGAACTAGCACAGATACGCAGTATTTT | CASLEGRTSTDTQYF | NA | TRBV7-8 | NA | TRBJ2-3
TGTGCCAGCAGTTTATTAGAGAGGGCTTCTGAAGCAGATACGCAGTATTTT | CASSLLERASEADTQYF | NA | TRBV27 | NA | TRBJ2-3
TGCGCCAGCAGCCAAGGCTGGACAGGGGCCAACGTCCTGACTTTC | CASSQGWTGANVLTF | NA | TRBV4-3 | NA | TRBJ2-6
TGTGCCAGCAGCTCCTCTGACACCTCTGGGGCCAACGTCCTGACTTTC | CASSSSDTSGANVLTF | NA | TRBV12-3/TRBV12-4 | NA | TRBJ2-6
TGTGCCAGCAGCCCCACCCGGTTATGGAACACTGAAGCTTTCTTT | CASSPTRLWNTEAFF | few | TRBV3-1 | NA | TRBJ1-1
TGTGCCAGCGCGGACAGTGAGAATGAAAAACTGTTTTTT | CASADSENEKLFF | NA | TRBV6-6 | NA | TRBJ1-4
TGTGCCACCAGTGATAAAGGGGATAGCGGGGGGGATACGCAGTATTTT | CATSDKGDSGGDTQYF | few | TRBV24-1 | TRBD2 | TRBJ2-3
TGTGCCAGCAGTTTGGACCCGGTCTTCAAAGCCGGGACACACGAATGGACCGGGGAGCTGTTTTTT | CASSLDPVFKAGTHEWTGELFF | many | TRBV12-3/TRBV12-4 | NA | TRBJ2-2
TGTGCCAGCAGCCACGGTGGGGAGGGCGACGAGACCCAGTACTTC | CASSHGGEGDETQYF | NA | TRBV7-4 | TRBD2 | TRBJ2-5
TGTGCCACCGCCGTCGGGGGCCCGAACACCGGGGAGCTGTTTTTT | CATAVGGPNTGELFF | few | TRBV10-3 | NA | TRBJ2-2
TGTGCCAGCAGCGTAGTAGAGACCCAGTACTTC | CASSVVETQYF | NA | TRBV9 | NA | TRBJ2-5
TGTGCCAGCAGCTCCGGGACTAGCGGGTCCCGCTCTGGGGCCAACGTCCTGACTTTC | CASSSGTSGSRSGANVLTF | many | TRBV7-9 | TRBD2 | TRBJ2-6
TGTGCCACCAGTGATTTGTCTCCTCTAGCGGGAGGCCGCAATGAGCAGTTCTTC | CATSDLSPLAGGRNEQFF | NA | TRBV24-1 | TRBD2 | TRBJ2-1
TGTGCCAGCAGCTCGGAGCGGGGGGGCCGAGGGGAGACCCAGTACTTC | CASSSERGGRGETQYF | NA | TRBV7-2 | TRBD2 | TRBJ2-5
TGTGCCAGCAGTTTGCAGGGTACTAACTATGGCTACACCTTC | CASSLQGTNYGYTF | NA | TRBV27 | NA | TRBJ1-2
TGTGCCAGCAGCGGCGACAGGGTCGGAAATGAGCAGTTCTTC | CASSGDRVGNEQFF | NA | TRBV9 | TRBD1 | TRBJ2-1
TGTGCCAGCAGGGACAGTTCCGAGACCCAGTACTTC | CASRDSSETQYF | NA | TRBV6-5 | NA | TRBJ2-5
TGTGCCAGCAGTTATAATCCAGGAGTGAACGGAGAAGCTTTCTTT | CASSYNPGVNGEAFF | NA | TRBV6-5 | NA | TRBJ1-1
TGTGCCAGCAGGGATGGGGCGGACGCCGAGCAGTACTTC | CASRDGADAEQYF | NA | TRBV27 | NA | TRBJ2-7